Below, 22 T cell receptor beta chains from the same sample are listed, as sequenced in a study of Ad26.COV2.S vaccination and SARS-CoV-2 variants. Generated by immunoSEQ multiplex PCR, the TCRdb table keeps only in-frame clones and is missing some. The sample records roughly 510,000 clones, 70% to 90% being singletons. As to treatment: 15 to 20 received Ad26.COV2.S at low or high dose, single or two shots; roughly 5 received placebo; per-sample allocation not given. Vaccine and placebo recipients were sampled on day 63 after the first injection. Sample: peripheral blood, taken in a trial of Ad26.COV2.S vaccine versus placebo. The receptors here all came from a person aged 18 to 65 who received the Ad26.COV2.S COVID-19 vaccine or a placebo.

V and J are TRBV7-3 and TRBJ2-1; D ambiguous. Germline loops: CDR1 SGHTA, CDR2 FQGTGA. The V and J ends lost 5 bases and 9 bases respectively, with 14 bases between them. CDR3 length: 13 amino acids. In DNA form, the CDR3 reads TGTGCCAGCAGCCCAACGGTATGGGGTGAGCAGTTCTTC. This sequence encodes CASSPTVWGEQFF.

The chain couples TRBV28 to TRBJ2-7; 12 bases map to TRBD1. V lost 5 bases and J lost 6; bases outside the gene matches: 8. From germline, CDR1 is MDHEN and CDR2 SYDVKM. The CDR3 covers 15 residues. In nucleotides, the CDR3 is TGTGCCAGCAGTCTACCGGGACAGGGGGCGGTCGAGCAGTACTTC. It specifies CASSLPGQGAVEQYF.

The J gene is TRBJ1-1, the V gene TRBV30; unclear D gene. Between the trimmed V and J ends, which lost 3 bases and 0 bases, there was a span of 17 bases. Germline-derived CDR1 and CDR2 are GTSNPN and SVGIG (reference sequence). The length of the CDR3 is 16 residues. The CDR3 coding sequence is TGTGCCTGGAGCCGAGAATCGGGCCGTATGAACACTGAAGCTTTCTTT. Protein sequence: CAWSRESGRMNTEAFF.

J is TRBJ2-7 and V is TRBV7-5; TRBD2 reflects the table's D call only, with no check against the DNA. TRBV7-5 is shown as a pseudogene. The CDR3 totals 19 residues. CDR3 protein: CARSAAGTSGMGGSYEQYF. The CDR3 DNA reads as TGTGCCAGAAGCGCAGCCGGGACTAGCGGGATGGGGGGCTCCTACGAGCAGTACTTC.

This rearrangement joins TRBV7-7 to TRBJ2-1; 16 bases map to TRBD2. This CDR3 is built from 17 residues. Germline V CDR1 and CDR2: SSHAT, FNYEAQ (reference sequence). V was clipped by 5 bases and J by 10 bases; unmatched bases: 11. The CDR3 DNA follows: TGTGCCAGCAGCCCATCGGGACTAGCGGGAGGGAGCGGCGAGCAGTTCTTC. This gives the protein CASSPSGLAGGSGEQFF.

V usage is TRBV5-4 and J usage is TRBJ1-4, with D possibly matching TRBD1 (5 bases). Trimming took off 2 bases at V and 7 bases at J, with 15 bases between the two ends. The CDR3 has 15 residues. Per the germline V gene, CDR1 is SGHNT and CDR2 is YYREEE (reference sequence). The CDR3 protein is CASSLQAGTGEKLFF. For the CDR3, the DNA is TGTGCCAGCAGCTTACAGGCAGGGACGGGTGAAAAACTGTTTTTT.

The chain employs TRBV28 and TRBJ2-4; D is perhaps TRBD2 (5 bases). The CDR3 sequence is 14 residues long. The germline V gene has CDR1 MDHEN and CDR2 SYDVKM. V lost 6 bases to trimming and J lost 1 base, with 10 bases between them. CDR3 region: CASRQRVAKNIQYF. The CDR3 DNA is TGTGCCAGCAGACAGAGGGTGGCCAAAAACATTCAGTACTTC.

This chain connects TRBV24-1 to TRBJ2-7, with D hard to call. The germline V gene encodes CDR1 KGHDR and CDR2 SFDVKD. The length of the CDR3 is 15 residues. V was shortened by 5 bases and J by 5 bases, with 18 bases between the two germline ends. In nucleotides, the CDR3 is TGTGCCACCAGTGTCCCCCCATGGGGTGGCCACGAGCAGTACTTC. Translated: CATSVPPWGGHEQYF.

This clone was recorded once. The chain recombines TRBV27 with TRBJ2-6; perhaps TRBD2 as D (6 bases). The ends were cut back, 7 bases at V and 4 bases at J, with 11 bases in the middle. Germline V gene data show CDR1 as MNHEY and CDR2 as SMNVEV (reference sequence). The CDR3 runs to 14 residues. DNA for the CDR3: TGTGCCAGCACACGGAGCGGGGGGGCCAACGTCCTGACTTTC. Amino acid sequence: CASTRSGGANVLTF.

V and J are TRBV15 and TRBJ1-2; D is ambiguous. V was cut by 0 bases and J by 4 bases, with 18 bases left in between. This CDR3 contains 17 residues. The germline V gene encodes CDR1 LNHNV and CDR2 YYDKDF (reference sequence). The CDR3 protein is CATSRDQVSITGYGYTF. The CDR3 DNA reads as TGTGCCACCAGCAGAGATCAAGTTAGCATCACCGGCTATGGCTACACCTTC.

Comment on this clone: Other DNA sequences in the same sample also yield this CDR3. The chain joins TRBV30 to TRBJ2-3; D gene ambiguous. The CDR3 has 12 residues. The V and J ends lost 4 bases and 3 bases respectively, with 8 bases between them. The germline V gene has CDR1 GTSNPN and CDR2 SVGIG (reference sequence). The CDR3 coding sequence is TGTGCCTGGACCCGAAGTACAGATACGCAGTATTTT. Amino acid sequence: CAWTRSTDTQYF.

The chain carries TRBV5-1 and TRBJ2-3; possible D gene TRBD2, 5 bases. From germline, CDR1 is SGHRS and CDR2 YFSETQ. This CDR3 spans 15 amino acids. The germline V and J ends were trimmed by 2 bases and 3 bases, with 13 bases remaining between them. For the CDR3, the DNA is TGCGCCAGCAGCTTCCTGTCCGGAGGTACAGATACGCAGTATTTT. Translated: CASSFLSGGTDTQYF.

The rearrangement joins TRBV5-1 to TRBJ2-1; 13 bases align to TRBD2. The CDR3 has 17 amino acids. CDR1 and CDR2 (germline): SGHRS, YFSETQ. After removal of 3 bases from V and 3 bases from J, the junction contained 6 bases not matched to a gene. CDR3 in DNA: TGCGCCAGCAGCTACTCCGGGACTAGCGGGGTCTACAATGAGCAGTTCTTC. Translating it yields CASSYSGTSGVYNEQFF.

The chain joins TRBV4-2 to TRBJ2-3; TRBD1 aligns across 7 bases. The CDR3 has 15 amino acids. Germline trimming cut 1 base from V and 3 bases from J; bases unmatched to any gene: 4. Germline V lookup: CDR1 LGHNA, CDR2 YNFKEQ. CDR3 residues: CASSQGGQSTDTQYF. CDR3 DNA sequence: TGTGCCAGCAGCCAAGGGGGACAGTCTACAGATACGCAGTATTTT.

This clone has a single count. This chain connects TRBV27 to TRBJ2-1; D gene ambiguous. Trimming took off 6 bases at V and 0 bases at J, with 12 bases between the two ends. Germline lookup yields CDR1 MNHEY and CDR2 SMNVEV (reference sequence). CDR3 size: 15 residues. The DNA of the CDR3 is TGTGCCAGCAGCCCCGGACGTAGCTCCTACAATGAGCAGTTCTTC. Protein: CASSPGRSSYNEQFF.

This chain uses TRBV5-4 with TRBJ2-1; 9 nucleotides match TRBD2. The germline V gene has CDR1 SGHNT and CDR2 YYREEE (reference sequence). The length of the CDR3 is 15 residues. The trim removed 3 bases at V and 4 bases at J, leaving 5 bases unmatched. As DNA, the CDR3 is TGTGCCAGCAGCTCCAGACTAGCGGATTACAATGAGCAGTTCTTC. The encoded protein is CASSSRLADYNEQFF.

The chain recombines TRBV28 with TRBJ1-2, with D unclear. The CDR3 loop spans 13 amino acids. Trimming stripped 5 bases from V and 4 bases from J, with 11 bases between. Germline-derived CDR1 and CDR2 are MDHEN and SYDVKM. The CDR3 region is CASSPTLVYGYTF. CDR3 bases: TGTGCCAGCAGTCCCACCCTTGTCTATGGCTACACCTTC.

This clone was observed once. V gene TRBV11-1 combines with J gene TRBJ2-1; maybe TRBD1 (6 bases). Germline V gives CDR1 SGHAT, CDR2 FQDESV (reference sequence). The CDR3 spans 16 residues. Trimming removed 2 bases from V and 6 bases from J, with 17 bases in between. CDR3 sequence (DNA): TGTGCCAGCAGCTTATATTCCCCAGGACAGACCAATGAGCAGTTCTTC. Protein sequence: CASSLYSPGQTNEQFF.

The chain recombines TRBV7-9 with TRBJ1-3; D is unclear. The CDR3 contains 15 residues. CDR1 and CDR2 from the germline V gene are SEHNR and FQNEAQ (reference sequence). V was cut by 7 bases and J by 1 base, with 14 bases left in between. The CDR3 DNA follows: TGTGCCAGCACGGAAGGTGTAAGGTCTGGAAACACCATATATTTT. Translation: CASTEGVRSGNTIYF.

The chain is built from TRBV27 and TRBJ1-1, with TRBD1 identical over 7 bases. The CDR3 sequence is 15 residues long. J lost 0 bases, V lost 6 bases, and 7 bases had no gene match. CDR1 MNHEY and CDR2 SMNVEV come from the germline V gene (reference sequence). The CDR3 region has the DNA TGTGCCAGCAGGAAATGGGGACAGATGAACACTGAAGCTTTCTTT. Translated, it gives CASRKWGQMNTEAFF.

The chain combines TRBV28 with TRBJ2-4; D gene uncertain. V lost 5 bases, J lost 4 bases, and 15 bases lay in between. The CDR3 contains 15 residues. Germline V lookup: CDR1 MDHEN, CDR2 SYDVKM. As DNA, the CDR3 is TGTGCCAGCAGTCCGGTGGGCTGGGGAAAAAACATTCAGTACTTC. Translated: CASSPVGWGKNIQYF.

The chain uses TRBV4-2 and TRBJ2-7; D is uncertain. The CDR3 runs to 16 residues. The germline gives CDR1 LGHNA, CDR2 YNFKEQ. V lost 2 bases and J lost 0, with 14 bases in between. In nucleotides, the CDR3 is TGTGCCAGCAGCCAATTCTCCAGCGCGAGCTCCTACGAGCAGTACTTC. This translates into CASSQFSSASSYEQYF.